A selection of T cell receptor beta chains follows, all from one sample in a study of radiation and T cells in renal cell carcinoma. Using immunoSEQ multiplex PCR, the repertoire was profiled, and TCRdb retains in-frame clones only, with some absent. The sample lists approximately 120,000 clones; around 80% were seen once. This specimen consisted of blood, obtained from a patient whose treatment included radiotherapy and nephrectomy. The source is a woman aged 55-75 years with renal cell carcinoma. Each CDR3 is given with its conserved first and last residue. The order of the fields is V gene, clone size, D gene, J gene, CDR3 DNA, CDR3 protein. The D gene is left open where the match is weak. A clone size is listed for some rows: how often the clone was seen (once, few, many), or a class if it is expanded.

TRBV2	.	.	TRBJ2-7	TGTGCCAGCAGCCTAAGTACAGGGACCTACGAGCAGTACTTC	CASSLSTGTYEQYF
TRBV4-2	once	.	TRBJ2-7	TGTGCCAGCAGCCAAGTGCCAGGAACCTACGAGCAGTACTTC	CASSQVPGTYEQYF
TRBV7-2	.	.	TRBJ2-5	TGTGCCAGCAGCTCACAATCGCGCGGTTCAGAGACCCAGTACTTC	CASSSQSRGSETQYF
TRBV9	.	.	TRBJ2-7	TGTGCCAGCAGCGTAGGGGGCCCTTCATACGAGCAGTACTTC	CASSVGGPSYEQYF
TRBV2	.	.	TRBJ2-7	TGTGCCAGCAGGGATATAGGTAGGGATGGAGTCCGCAAAGTGCCCTCCTACGAGCAGTACTTC	CASRDIGRDGVRKVPSYEQYF
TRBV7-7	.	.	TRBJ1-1	TGTGCTAGCCTCGGAAGGGGCGGGTACACTGAAGCTTTCTTT	CASLGRGGYTEAFF
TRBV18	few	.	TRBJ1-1	TGTGCCAGCTCACCTGATACAGGGCGAATGAACACTGAAGCTTTCTTT	CASSPDTGRMNTEAFF
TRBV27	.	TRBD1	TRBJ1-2	TGTGCCAGCAGTGCCCTCCGGACAGGGGGCCCCGATTATGGCTACACCTTC	CASSALRTGGPDYGYTF
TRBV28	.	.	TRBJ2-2	TGTGCCAGCAGTTTTGGTATCCTCGCGAACACCGGGGAGCTGTTTTTT	CASSFGILANTGELFF
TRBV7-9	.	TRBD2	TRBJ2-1	TGTGCCAGCAGCTCTAGCGGGGGAAACAATGAGCAGTTCTTC	CASSSSGGNNEQFF
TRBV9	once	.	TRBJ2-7	TGTGCCAGCAGCCCCGGGCGAGCCTACGAGCAGTACTTC	CASSPGRAYEQYF
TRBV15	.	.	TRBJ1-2	TGTGCCACCAGCAGAGATAAAAGTTATGGCTACACCTTC	CATSRDKSYGYTF
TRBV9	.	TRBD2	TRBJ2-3	TGTGCCAGCAGCGTACTAAGCGGGGCTAGCACAGATACGCAGTATTTT	CASSVLSGASTDTQYF
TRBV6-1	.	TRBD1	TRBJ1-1	TGTGCCAGCAGTGACCCGGGACAGTTCGGGAGCGGGACTGAAGCTTTCTTT	CASSDPGQFGSGTEAFF
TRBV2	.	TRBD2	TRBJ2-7	TGTGCCAGCCGGGGGGAGGGCCCCGAGCAGTACTTC	CASRGEGPEQYF
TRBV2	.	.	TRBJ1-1	TGTGCCAGCAGTGGACTCCTGAACACTGAAGCTTTCTTT	CASSGLLNTEAFF
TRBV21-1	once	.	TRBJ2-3	TGTGCCAACAGACAGGGGCGGGGAGATACGCAGTATTTT	CANRQGRGDTQYF
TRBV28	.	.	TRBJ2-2	TGTGCCAGCAGTTTGGCTCCTGGTCATTATCGCACCGGGGAGCTGTTTTTT	CASSLAPGHYRTGELFF
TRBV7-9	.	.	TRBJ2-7	TGTGCCAGCAGCCGTGACAGGAACTACGAGCAGTACTTC	CASSRDRNYEQYF
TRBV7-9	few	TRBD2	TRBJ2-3	TGTGCCAGCAGCTCCTCACGGGGGGGGACTGATACGCAGTATTTT	CASSSSRGGTDTQYF
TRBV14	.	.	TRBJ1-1	TGTGCCAGCAGCCAACTTGGGGGGACCACTGAAGCTTTCTTT	CASSQLGGTTEAFF
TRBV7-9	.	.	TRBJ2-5	TGTGCCAGCTCCCCTCGACAGGAGGTGCAAGAGACCCAGTACTTC	CASSPRQEVQETQYF
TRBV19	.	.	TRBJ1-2	TGTGCCAGTAGTCCTCGGAGGGACTATGGCTACACCTTC	CASSPRRDYGYTF
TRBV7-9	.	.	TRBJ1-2	TGTGCCAGCAACATAGGGGGGGCTCAGGGCTACACCTTC	CASNIGGAQGYTF
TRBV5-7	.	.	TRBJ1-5	TGTGCCAGCAGCCCACCCACCTTCTATAGCAATCAGCCCCAGCATTTT	CASSPPTFYSNQPQHF
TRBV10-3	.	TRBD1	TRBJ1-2	TGTGCCATCAGTGGGGACAGGGGCTATGGCTACACCTTC	CAISGDRGYGYTF
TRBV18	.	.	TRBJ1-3	TGTGCCAGCTCACCAGATTCTGGAAACACCATATATTTT	CASSPDSGNTIYF
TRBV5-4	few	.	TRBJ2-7	TGTGCCAGCAGCTTGGATGGGGAAGCCTACGAGCAGTACTTC	CASSLDGEAYEQYF
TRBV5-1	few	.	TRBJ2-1	TGCGCCAGCGGAGGGGGACAGAACTACAATGAGCAGTTCTTC	CASGGGQNYNEQFF
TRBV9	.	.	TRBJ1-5	TGTGCCAGCAGCGTAGGTACGGGCAATCAGCCCCAGCATTTT	CASSVGTGNQPQHF
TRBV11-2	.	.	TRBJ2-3	TGTGCCAGCACCCCTAGCACAGATACGCAGTATTTT	CASTPSTDTQYF
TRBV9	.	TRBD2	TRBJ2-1	TGTGCCAGCAGCGTAGCTGGGACTAGCGGGAGACATAATGAGCAGTTCTTC	CASSVAGTSGRHNEQFF
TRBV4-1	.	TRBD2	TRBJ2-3	TGCGCCAGCAGGAAGACGGGGGGAGTTGGAGATACGCAGTATTTT	CASRKTGGVGDTQYF
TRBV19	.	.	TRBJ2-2	TGTGCCAGTAATAAGGGGACGAACACCGGGGAGCTGTTTTTT	CASNKGTNTGELFF
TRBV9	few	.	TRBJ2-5	TGTGCCAGCAGCGCGACTCCGGGACAAGAGACCCAGTACTTC	CASSATPGQETQYF
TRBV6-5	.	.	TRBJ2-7	TGTGCCAGCAGAACAGGCTACGAGCAGTACTTC	CASRTGYEQYF
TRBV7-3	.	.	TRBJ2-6	TGTGCCAGCGGCCCGGGACGGAACTCTGGGGCCAACGTCCTGACTTTC	CASGPGRNSGANVLTF
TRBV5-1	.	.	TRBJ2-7	TGCGCCAGCAGCTTGGTTGGCGCCGGTGAATCCTACGAGCAGTACTTC	CASSLVGAGESYEQYF
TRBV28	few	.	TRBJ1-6	TGTGCTAGTCCGGGGATTAAGGATTCACCCCTCCACTTT	CASPGIKDSPLHF
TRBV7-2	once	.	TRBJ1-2	TGTGCCAGCAGCCCCGAGGACGGTACTTACTATGGCTACACCTTC	CASSPEDGTYYGYTF
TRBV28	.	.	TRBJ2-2	TGTGCCAGCCAGGGGCGGGGGCGGAGTACCGGGGAGCTGTTTTTT	CASQGRGRSTGELFF
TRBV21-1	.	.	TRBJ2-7	TGTGCCAGCAGCAGTCGGCGGGGGGCCCTACACTACGAGCAGTACTTC	CASSSRRGALHYEQYF
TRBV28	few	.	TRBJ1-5	TGTGCCAGCCTCCAAAAGCATCAGCCCCAGCATTTT	CASLQKHQPQHF
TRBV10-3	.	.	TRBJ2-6	TGTGCCATCAGTGAAAGGGCGGTCACTACCTGGCCTGGGGCCAACGTCCTGACTTTC	CAISERAVTTWPGANVLTF
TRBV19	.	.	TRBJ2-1	TGTGCCAGTAGTATACCCAGCAGGCCGCCATACAATGAGCAGTTCTTC	CASSIPSRPPYNEQFF
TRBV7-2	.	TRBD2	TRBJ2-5	TGTGCCAGTGACGGGGGGGGGACCCAGTACTTC	CASDGGGTQYF